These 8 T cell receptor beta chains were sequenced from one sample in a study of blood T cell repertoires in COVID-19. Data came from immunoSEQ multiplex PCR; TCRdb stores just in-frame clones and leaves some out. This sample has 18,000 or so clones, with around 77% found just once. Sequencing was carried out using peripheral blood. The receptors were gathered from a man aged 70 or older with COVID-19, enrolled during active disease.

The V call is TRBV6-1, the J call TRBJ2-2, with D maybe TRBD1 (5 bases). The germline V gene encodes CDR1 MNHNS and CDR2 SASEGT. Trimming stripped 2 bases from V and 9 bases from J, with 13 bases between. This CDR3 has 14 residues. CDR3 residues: CASSEPKGAWELFF. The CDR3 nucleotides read TGTGCCAGCAGTGAACCTAAAGGGGCCTGGGAGCTGTTTTTT.

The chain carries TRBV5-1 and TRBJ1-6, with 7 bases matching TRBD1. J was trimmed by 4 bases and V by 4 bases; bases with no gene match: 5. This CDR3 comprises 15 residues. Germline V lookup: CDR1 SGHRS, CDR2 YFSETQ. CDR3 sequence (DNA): TGCGCCAGCAGCGGCGGACAGGTTTATAATTCACCCCTCCACTTT. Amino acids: CASSGGQVYNSPLHF.

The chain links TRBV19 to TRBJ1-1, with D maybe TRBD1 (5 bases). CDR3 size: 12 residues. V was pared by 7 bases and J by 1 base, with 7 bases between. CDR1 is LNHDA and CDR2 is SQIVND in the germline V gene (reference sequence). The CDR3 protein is CASKDRNTEAFF. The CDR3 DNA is TGTGCCAGTAAAGACAGGAACACTGAAGCTTTCTTT. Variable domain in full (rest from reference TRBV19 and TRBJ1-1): DGGITQSPKYLFRKEGQNVTLSCEQNLNHDAMYWYRQDPGQGLRLIYYSQIVNDFQKGDIAEGYSVSREKKESFPLTVTSAQKNPTAFYLCASKDRNTEAFFGQGTRLTVV.

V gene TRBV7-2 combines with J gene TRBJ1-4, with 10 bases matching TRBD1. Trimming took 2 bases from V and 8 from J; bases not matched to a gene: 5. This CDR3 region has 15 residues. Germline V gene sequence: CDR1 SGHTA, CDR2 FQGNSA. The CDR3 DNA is TGTGCCAGCAGCTTAAGACAGGGGGCGAGAGAAAAACTGTTTTTT. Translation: CASSLRQGAREKLFF.

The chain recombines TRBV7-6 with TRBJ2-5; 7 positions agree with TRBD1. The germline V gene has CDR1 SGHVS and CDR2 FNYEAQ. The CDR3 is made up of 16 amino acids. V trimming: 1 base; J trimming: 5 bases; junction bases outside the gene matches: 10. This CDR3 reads CASSLVGSGGRETQYF. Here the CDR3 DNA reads TGTGCCAGCAGCTTAGTGGGGTCAGGGGGTCGGGAGACCCAGTACTTC.

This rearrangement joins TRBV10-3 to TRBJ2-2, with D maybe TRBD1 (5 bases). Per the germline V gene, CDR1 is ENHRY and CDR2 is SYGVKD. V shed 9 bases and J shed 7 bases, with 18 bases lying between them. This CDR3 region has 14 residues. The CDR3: CAINMKDNVGELFF. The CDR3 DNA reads TGTGCCATTAACATGAAGGACAACGTCGGGGAGCTGTTTTTT.

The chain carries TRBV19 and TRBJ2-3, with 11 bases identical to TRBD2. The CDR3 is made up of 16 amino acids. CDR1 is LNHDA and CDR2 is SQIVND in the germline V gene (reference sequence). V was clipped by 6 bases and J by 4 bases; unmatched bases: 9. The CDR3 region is CASSSTGLAASDTQYF. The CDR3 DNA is TGTGCCAGTAGCAGCACGGGACTAGCGGCTTCAGATACGCAGTATTTT.

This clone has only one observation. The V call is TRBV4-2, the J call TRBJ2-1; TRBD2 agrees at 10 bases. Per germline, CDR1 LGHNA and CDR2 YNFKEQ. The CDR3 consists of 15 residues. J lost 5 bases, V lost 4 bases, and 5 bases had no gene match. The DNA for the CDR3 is TGTGCCAGCAGCCTTAGCGGGGGGACCAACAATGAGCAGTTCTTC. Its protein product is CASSLSGGTNNEQFF.